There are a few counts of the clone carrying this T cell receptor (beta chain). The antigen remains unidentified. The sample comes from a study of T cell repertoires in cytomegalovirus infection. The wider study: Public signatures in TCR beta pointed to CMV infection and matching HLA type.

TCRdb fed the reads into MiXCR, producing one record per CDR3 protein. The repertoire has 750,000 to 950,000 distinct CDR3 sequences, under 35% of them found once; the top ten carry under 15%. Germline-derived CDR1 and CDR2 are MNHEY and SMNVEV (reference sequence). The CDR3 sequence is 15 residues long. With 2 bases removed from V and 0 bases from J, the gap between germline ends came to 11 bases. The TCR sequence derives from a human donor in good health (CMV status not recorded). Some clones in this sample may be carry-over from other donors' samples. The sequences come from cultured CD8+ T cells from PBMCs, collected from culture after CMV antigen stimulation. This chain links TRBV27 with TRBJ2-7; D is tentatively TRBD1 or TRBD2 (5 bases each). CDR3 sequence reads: CASSLLGDLSYEQYF. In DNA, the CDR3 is TGTGCCAGCAGTTTACTAGGGGACCTCTCCTACGAGCAGTACTTC.